These 30 T cell receptor beta chains were sequenced from one sample in a study of cytomegalovirus exposure and HLA in healthy donors. Sequenced by immunoSEQ multiplex PCR; TCRdb stores in-frame clones only, minus some. Of roughly 62,000 clones in the sample, 90% to 95% were seen once. Material: PBMCs. These receptors came from a man in his late teens or twenties in good health and CMV-seronegative.

V and J are TRBV4-1 and TRBJ2-7; the D gene is possibly TRBD2 (5 bases). The CDR3 runs to 14 residues. V was cut by 0 bases and J by 7 bases, with 13 bases left in between. CDR1 and CDR2 (germline): MGHRA, YSYEKL. CDR3 sequence (DNA): TGCGCCAGCAGCCAAGAAGTGGCAACGGGGGAGCAGTACTTC. Residues: CASSQEVATGEQYF.

With respect to this clone: An end of the junction differs from the germline gene, which may be a read error. V usage is TRBV29-1 and J usage is TRBJ1-1; D remains ambiguous. From germline, CDR1 is SQVTM and CDR2 ANQGSEA. CDR3 length: 14 amino acids. The CDR3 coding sequence is TGCAGCGCTGAAGGCAGGCCCCCGAACACTGAAGCTTTCTTT. Amino acid sequence: CSAEGRPPNTEAFF.

The CDR3 DNA is TGCGCCAGCAGCCCGGGACTAGCGGGATTTCGTGAGCAGTTCTTC. Translation: CASSPGLAGFREQFF. The chain couples TRBV5-1 to TRBJ2-1; 13 bases line up with TRBD2. Germline CDR1 SGHRS, CDR2 YFSETQ. The CDR3 has 15 amino acids. V shed 4 bases and J 9 bases; nucleotides not matched to a gene: 7.

V gene TRBV5-1 combines with J gene TRBJ2-1; 8 nucleotides match TRBD2. With 0 bases clipped from V and 4 bases from J, the junction kept 3 bases outside the gene matches. The CDR3 is 15 residues long. Germline loops: CDR1 SGHRS, CDR2 YFSETQ. The CDR3 spells CASSLELAEYNEQFF. The CDR3 DNA sequence: TGCGCCAGCAGCTTGGAACTAGCGGAATACAATGAGCAGTTCTTC.

The genes are TRBV19 and TRBJ2-7; TRBD1 matches at 7 bases. The CDR3 is 13 amino acids. Losses at the gene ends were 8 bases for V and 0 bases for J; bases not matched to a gene: 4. Germline V gene sequence: CDR1 LNHDA, CDR2 SQIVND (reference sequence). The CDR3 loop reads CASLGTDSYEQYF. CDR3 DNA sequence: TGTGCCAGTCTGGGGACAGACTCCTACGAGCAGTACTTC. The full variable domain, with the rest looked up from reference TRBV19 and TRBJ2-7, is DGGITQSPKYLFRKEGQNVTLSCEQNLNHDAMYWYRQDPGQGLRLIYYSQIVNDFQKGDIAEGYSVSREKKESFPLTVTSAQKNPTAFYLCASLGTDSYEQYFGPGTRLTVT.

V usage is TRBV6-5 and J usage is TRBJ1-1; D perhaps matches TRBD1 (6 bases). The CDR3 length is 12 residues. Trimming removed 6 bases from V and 1 base from J, with 6 bases in between. In germline, CDR1 is MNHEY, CDR2 SVGAGI. CDR3 DNA: TGTGCCAGCAGGACAGGGAACACTGAAGCTTTCTTT. Translated: CASRTGNTEAFF.

The genes are TRBV4-1 and TRBJ2-7; 9 bases align to TRBD1. With 0 bases clipped from V and 5 bases from J, the junction kept 11 bases outside the gene matches. CDR1 and CDR2 from the germline V gene are MGHRA and YSYEKL. There are 17 residues in the CDR3. CDR3 sequence (DNA): TGCGCCAGCAGCCAAGATCTTGGCCGGGACAGGGAACACGAGCAGTACTTC. It codes for CASSQDLGRDREHEQYF.

CDR3 sequence: CASERERGETQYF. In DNA, the CDR3 is TGTGCCAGCGAGCGGGAGAGGGGTGAGACCCAGTACTTC. V gene TRBV6-1 combines with J gene TRBJ2-5; TRBD2 aligns across 8 bases. Unmatched junction bases numbered 7, after V lost 8 bases and J lost 5 bases. Looked up from germline, CDR1 is MNHNS and CDR2 is SASEGT. The CDR3 contains 13 residues.

V and J are TRBV5-4 and TRBJ2-6, with 7 bases lining up with TRBD2. With V trimmed by 2 bases and J by 0 bases, 2 bases remained unmatched. Germline V gives CDR1 SGHNT, CDR2 YYREEE (reference sequence). CDR3 length: 16 amino acids. The CDR3 region has the DNA TGTGCCAGCAGCTTCGGGGGGTTCTCTGGGGCCAACGTCCTGACTTTC. Amino acid sequence: CASSFGGFSGANVLTF.

V is TRBV28 and J is TRBJ2-7, with TRBD2 matching over 12 bases. Germline CDR1 and CDR2: MDHEN and SYDVKM. J lost 1 base, V lost 5 bases, and 18 bases had no gene match. This CDR3 has 20 residues. CDR3 coding DNA: TGTGCCAGCAGTACTGCCCGGGAGGCTAGCGGGAGGGCCGGGTCCTACGAGCAGTACTTC. Translated: CASSTAREASGRAGSYEQYF. The entire variable domain, with the rest obtained from reference TRBV28 and TRBJ2-7, is as follows: DVKVTQSSRYLVKRTGEKVFLECVQDMDHENMFWYRQDPGLGLRLIYFSYDVKMKEKGDIPEGYSVSREKKERFSLILESASTNQTSMYLCASSTAREASGRAGSYEQYFGPGTRLTVT.

This chain connects TRBV9 to TRBJ2-3, with TRBD2 identical over 7 bases. CDR3 length: 13 residues. The trim removed 0 bases at V and 14 bases at J, leaving 9 bases unmatched. Germline CDR1 is SGDLS and CDR2 is YYNGEE. In nucleotides, the CDR3 is TGTGCCAGCAGCGTAGTAAGCGGGACCCATCTGTATTTT. It is translated as CASSVVSGTHLYF.

The J gene is TRBJ2-1, the V gene TRBV25-1, with 9 bases identical to TRBD2. The CDR3 runs to 14 residues. Germline V gives CDR1 MGHDK, CDR2 SYGVNS. The junction had 5 bases not matched to a gene; V was cut back by 4 bases and J by 7 bases. In DNA, the CDR3 is TGTGCCAGCAGTGTTAGCGGGAGAGGGAATGAGCAGTTCTTC. Residues: CASSVSGRGNEQFF.

DNA for the CDR3: TGTGCCAGCAGTTATCCCGGACTCAATGAGCAGTTCTTC. It codes for CASSYPGLNEQFF. V is TRBV6-5 and J is TRBJ2-1; weak D call: TRBD2 (5 bases). CDR3 length equals 13 residues. CDR1 is MNHEY and CDR2 is SVGAGI in the germline V gene. The V gene lost 3 bases and the J gene lost 6 bases, with 9 bases spanning the gap.

This clone was detected once. The J gene is TRBJ2-7, the V gene TRBV10-1; TRBD2 agrees at 8 bases. Per the germline V gene, CDR1 is WNHNN and CDR2 is SYGVQD (reference sequence). The CDR3 totals 13 residues. J gave up 6 bases and V 3 bases, and 4 bases lay outside the gene matches. The CDR3 nucleotides read TGCGCCAGCAGTGAAGCGGGAGTTTCCGAGCAGTACTTC. This encodes CASSEAGVSEQYF.

This clone showed up just a few times. The chain joins TRBV4-1 to TRBJ1-1; D unclear. The CDR3 covers 14 residues. The V end lost 5 bases, the J end lost 1 base, and 11 bases lay between the germline ends. Germline CDR1 reads MGHRA; CDR2 reads YSYEKL. The CDR3 loop reads CASSFWSGNTEAFF. DNA for the CDR3: TGCGCCAGCAGCTTTTGGTCAGGGAACACTGAAGCTTTCTTT.

The chain recombines TRBV28 with TRBJ2-2; no reliable D call. The ends were cut back, 3 bases at V and 5 bases at J, with 7 bases in the middle. The CDR3 consists of 13 residues. Per germline, CDR1 MDHEN and CDR2 SYDVKM. CDR3 sequence reads: CASSFSVTGELFF. In DNA, the CDR3 is TGTGCCAGCAGTTTTTCGGTGACCGGGGAGCTGTTTTTT.

The chain combines TRBV7-8 with TRBJ2-2; D not resolved. Germline assignment: CDR1 SGHVS and CDR2 FQNEAQ. The CDR3 is made up of 12 amino acids. Between the trimmed V and J ends, which lost 10 bases and 5 bases, there was a span of 11 bases. The CDR3 reads CATPQETGELFF. DNA for the CDR3: TGTGCCACCCCCCAGGAAACCGGGGAGCTGTTTTTT.

This chain joins TRBV6-1 and TRBJ2-2; 10 bases are shared with TRBD1. Losses at the gene ends were 5 bases for V and 9 bases for J; bases not matched to a gene: 6. Germline CDR1 is MNHNS and CDR2 is SASEGT. The length of the CDR3 is 14 residues. The CDR3 DNA follows: TGTGCCAGCAGTCTGGACAGGGGGAGTTGGGAGCTGTTTTTT. It specifies CASSLDRGSWELFF.

The rearrangement links TRBV27 to TRBJ2-7; 8 bases align to TRBD1. With V trimmed by 8 bases and J by 5 bases, 14 bases remained unmatched. The CDR3 has 15 amino acids. The germline V gene has CDR1 MNHEY and CDR2 SMNVEV (reference sequence). The CDR3 DNA reads as TGTGCCAGCTCTCCCGGGACAGGAGAATTCGACGAGCAGTACTTC. This codes for CASSPGTGEFDEQYF.

This chain joins TRBV28 and TRBJ1-5, with D maybe TRBD1 (6 bases). In germline, CDR1 is MDHEN, CDR2 SYDVKM. This CDR3 spans 13 amino acids. Between the trimmed V and J ends, which lost 6 bases and 7 bases, there was a span of 13 bases. CDR3 residues: CASRATGTQPQHF. The CDR3 DNA reads TGTGCCAGCAGAGCAACAGGGACGCAGCCCCAGCATTTT.

This chain links TRBV5-6 with TRBJ1-1, with D perhaps TRBD1 (6 bases). Between the trimmed V and J ends, which lost 3 bases and 1 base, there was a span of 22 bases. This CDR3 comprises 18 residues. The germline V gene has CDR1 SGHDT and CDR2 YYEEEE. The CDR3 region is CASSSVFGTTLRNTEAFF. The CDR3 bases are TGTGCCAGCAGCTCCGTGTTCGGGACAACTTTGAGGAACACTGAAGCTTTCTTT.

The V gene is TRBV9, the J gene TRBJ1-2; TRBD1 aligns across 7 bases. V lost 0 bases to trimming and J lost 4 bases; unmatched junction nucleotides: 3. Germline CDR1 is SGDLS and CDR2 is YYNGEE. The CDR3 has 14 residues. CDR3 sequence (DNA): TGTGCCAGCAGCGTAGAGACAGGGCTCTATGGCTACACCTTC. Protein product: CASSVETGLYGYTF.

The chain employs TRBV10-1 and TRBJ2-2, with 7 bases fitting TRBD1. The V gene's germline CDR1 is WNHNN and CDR2 SYGVQD (reference sequence). This CDR3 spans 16 amino acids. The V segment lost 3 bases and the J segment 1 base; nucleotides outside the gene matches: 5. The CDR3 loop reads CASSDEGAWNTGELFF. The CDR3 DNA is TGCGCCAGCAGTGACGAGGGGGCCTGGAACACCGGGGAGCTGTTTTTT.

The V call is TRBV13, the J call TRBJ2-7, with 12 bases lining up with TRBD1. This CDR3 comprises 14 residues. After removal of 5 bases from V and 5 bases from J, the junction contained 4 bases not matched to a gene. Germline loops: CDR1 PRHDT, CDR2 FYEKMQ (reference sequence). Here the CDR3 reads CASSPGTGGNEQYF. CDR3 coding DNA: TGTGCCAGCAGCCCCGGGACAGGGGGCAACGAGCAGTACTTC.

V and J are TRBV5-1 and TRBJ2-3; D is perhaps TRBD1 (6 bases). Trimming removed 3 bases from V and 3 bases from J, with 20 bases in between. From germline, CDR1 is SGHRS and CDR2 YFSETQ. The CDR3 covers 17 residues. The CDR3 is CASSSTGTRVRTDTQYF. CDR3 sequence (DNA): TGCGCCAGCAGCTCGACCGGGACAAGGGTGAGGACAGATACGCAGTATTTT.

The CDR3 reads CASSGRTGDTGELFF. As DNA, the CDR3 is TGCGCCAGCAGCGGCCGGACAGGGGACACCGGGGAGCTGTTTTTT. The V and J genes are TRBV5-1 and TRBJ2-2, with 9 bases aligning to TRBD1. The CDR3 runs to 15 residues. The ends lost 4 bases at V and 3 bases at J; junction bases unmatched: 4. Germline loops: CDR1 SGHRS, CDR2 YFSETQ.

The genes are TRBV6-1 and TRBJ1-5; 9 bases line up with TRBD1. The CDR3 contains 13 residues. Trimming at V came to 5 bases and at J to 7 bases, leaving 3 bases not matched to a gene. Germline V lookup: CDR1 MNHNS, CDR2 SASEGT. CDR3 loop: CASSRDREQPQHF. In DNA form, the CDR3 reads TGTGCCAGCAGTCGGGACAGGGAGCAGCCCCAGCATTTT.

V is TRBV21-1 and J is TRBJ2-2; no check of the table's D call, TRBD2, against the DNA was made. TRBV21-1 constitutes a pseudogene. The CDR3 spans 17 residues. DNA for the CDR3: TGTGCCAGCAGCAAAGCCCGCGGGAGGGAGAACACCGGGGAGCTGTTTTTT. Translating it yields CASSKARGRENTGELFF.

This clone has just a few counts. The chain links TRBV12-2 to TRBJ2-7; the table's D call TRBD2 went unverified against the DNA. TRBV12-2 is recorded as a pseudogene. The CDR3 spans 16 residues. CDR3 bases: TGTGCAAGTCGCTTTCCGAGAAGAGGGCCCACCTACGAGCAGTACTTC. Translation: CASRFPRRGPTYEQYF.

This rearrangement joins TRBV19 to TRBJ2-2; 10 bases align to TRBD1. Looked up from germline, CDR1 is LNHDA and CDR2 is SQIVND (reference sequence). The CDR3 covers 17 residues. Losses at the gene ends were 5 bases for V and 3 bases for J; bases not matched to a gene: 9. CDR3 in amino acids: CASSVGWGQGYTGELFF. The CDR3 DNA follows: TGTGCCAGTAGTGTGGGGTGGGGACAGGGGTACACCGGGGAGCTGTTTTTT.